These T cell receptor beta chains were read from a single sample in a study of beta chain features in type 1 diabetes. The data were produced by immunoSEQ multiplex PCR, yet TCRdb's version contains in-frame clones alone and is incomplete. This sample has roughly 610,000 clones, with about 14% found just once. Sequencing was carried out using naive CD4+ T cells from blood. These receptors were obtained from a man in his late teens or twenties in good health. Both conserved end residues are part of each CDR3. Each record gives: V gene, J gene, clone size, D gene, CDR3 protein, CDR3 DNA. A D gene is named only where the DNA matches it firmly. Clone size appears in some rows only: once, few, many, or a class for an expanded clone.

V gene: TRBV10-2
J gene: TRBJ2-5
clone size: NA
D gene: NA
CDR3 protein: CASSVLGGTQYF
CDR3 DNA: TGCGCCAGCAGTGTACTAGGGGGGACCCAGTACTTC

V gene: TRBV6-5
J gene: TRBJ2-4
clone size: few
D gene: TRBD2
CDR3 protein: CASSSPGGLNIQYF
CDR3 DNA: TGTGCCAGCAGTTCCCCGGGGGGTCTCAACATTCAGTACTTC

V gene: TRBV6-5
J gene: TRBJ2-1
clone size: NA
D gene: NA
CDR3 protein: CASSEGPSGFEQFF
CDR3 DNA: TGTGCCAGCAGTGAGGGACCCTCCGGTTTTGAGCAGTTCTTC

V gene: TRBV4-3
J gene: TRBJ1-2
clone size: NA
D gene: NA
CDR3 protein: CASSREDYGYTF
CDR3 DNA: TGCGCCAGCAGCCGCGAAGATTATGGCTACACCTTC

V gene: TRBV4-3
J gene: TRBJ2-1
clone size: NA
D gene: TRBD2
CDR3 protein: CASSPRGHWRGASSSYNEQFF
CDR3 DNA: TGCGCCAGCAGCCCCCGTGGGCATTGGCGGGGGGCCTCGAGCTCCTACAATGAGCAGTTCTTC

V gene: TRBV28
J gene: TRBJ1-1
clone size: few
D gene: TRBD1
CDR3 protein: CASRSHPGRDRGNTEAFF
CDR3 DNA: TGTGCCAGCAGATCCCACCCCGGTCGGGACAGGGGGAACACTGAAGCTTTCTTT

V gene: TRBV30
J gene: TRBJ1-5
clone size: NA
D gene: TRBD1
CDR3 protein: CAWNRGHNQPQHF
CDR3 DNA: TGTGCCTGGAACAGGGGACATAATCAGCCCCAGCATTTT

V gene: TRBV18
J gene: TRBJ1-2
clone size: NA
D gene: TRBD1
CDR3 protein: CASSPSVEGTVEANYGYTF
CDR3 DNA: TGTGCCAGCTCACCTTCCGTGGAGGGGACAGTTGAAGCTAACTATGGCTACACCTTC

V gene: TRBV5-4
J gene: TRBJ1-3
clone size: NA
D gene: NA
CDR3 protein: CASSLDTLSGNTIYF
CDR3 DNA: TGTGCCAGCAGCTTGGACACCCTGTCAGGGAACACCATATATTTT

V gene: TRBV9
J gene: TRBJ2-5
clone size: NA
D gene: TRBD1
CDR3 protein: CASSVAPPTGAQETQYF
CDR3 DNA: TGTGCCAGCAGCGTAGCCCCCCCGACAGGGGCCCAAGAGACCCAGTACTTC

V gene: TRBV6-5
J gene: TRBJ1-1
clone size: few
D gene: NA
CDR3 protein: CASSLRWGNTEAFF
CDR3 DNA: TGTGCCAGTTCCCTCAGGTGGGGGAACACTGAAGCTTTCTTT

V gene: TRBV18
J gene: TRBJ2-7
clone size: NA
D gene: NA
CDR3 protein: CASSPQGSVSYEQYF
CDR3 DNA: TGTGCCAGCTCACCCCAGGGAAGCGTGTCCTACGAGCAGTACTTC

V gene: TRBV27
J gene: TRBJ2-4
clone size: NA
D gene: NA
CDR3 protein: CASTSLGSGAKNIQYF
CDR3 DNA: TGTGCCAGCACTTCCTTGGGGAGTGGCGCCAAAAACATTCAGTACTTC

V gene: TRBV7-9
J gene: TRBJ2-7
clone size: few
D gene: NA
CDR3 protein: CASSLRDGGPYEQYF
CDR3 DNA: TGTGCCAGCAGCTTAAGGGACGGTGGACCCTACGAGCAGTACTTC

V gene: TRBV7-2
J gene: TRBJ2-2
clone size: few
D gene: TRBD1
CDR3 protein: CASSFVGQGTGELFF
CDR3 DNA: TGTGCCAGCAGCTTCGTGGGACAGGGGACCGGGGAGCTGTTTTTT

V gene: TRBV5-6
J gene: TRBJ2-1
clone size: few
D gene: NA
CDR3 protein: CASRRRTSYNEQFF
CDR3 DNA: TGTGCCAGCCGCCGTAGGACTTCTTACAATGAGCAGTTCTTC

V gene: TRBV2
J gene: TRBJ2-6
clone size: NA
D gene: TRBD1
CDR3 protein: CASTRSGTGVAGANVLTF
CDR3 DNA: TGTGCCAGCACCCGTTCGGGGACAGGGGTCGCTGGGGCCAACGTCCTGACTTTC

V gene: TRBV18
J gene: TRBJ1-1
clone size: NA
D gene: NA
CDR3 protein: CASSDRDPRSTEAFF
CDR3 DNA: TGTGCCAGCTCAGATCGAGACCCCAGGAGCACTGAAGCTTTCTTT

V gene: TRBV9
J gene: TRBJ2-1
clone size: few
D gene: TRBD2
CDR3 protein: CASSVAGLAGVSEQFF
CDR3 DNA: TGTGCCAGCAGCGTAGCTGGACTAGCGGGAGTATCCGAGCAGTTCTTC

V gene: TRBV4-3
J gene: TRBJ2-7
clone size: NA
D gene: TRBD2
CDR3 protein: CASSQENKRGEQYF
CDR3 DNA: TGCGCCAGCAGCCAAGAAAACAAGCGGGGGGAGCAGTACTTC

V gene: TRBV7-2
J gene: TRBJ2-3
clone size: NA
D gene: NA
CDR3 protein: CASSERVNTYSTDTQYF
CDR3 DNA: TGTGCCAGCAGCGAAAGAGTAAATACCTACTCCACAGATACGCAGTATTTT

V gene: TRBV18
J gene: TRBJ2-2
clone size: NA
D gene: TRBD1
CDR3 protein: CASSPRQGTGELFF
CDR3 DNA: TGTGCCAGCTCACCTCGACAGGGCACCGGGGAGCTGTTTTTT

V gene: TRBV7-9
J gene: TRBJ2-3
clone size: few
D gene: TRBD2
CDR3 protein: CASSSVILAGSDTQYF
CDR3 DNA: TGTGCCAGCAGCTCCGTTATACTAGCGGGCTCAGATACGCAGTATTTT

V gene: TRBV28
J gene: TRBJ2-7
clone size: NA
D gene: TRBD1
CDR3 protein: CASTAGQGPYEQYF
CDR3 DNA: TGTGCCAGCACCGCGGGACAGGGTCCCTACGAGCAGTACTTC

V gene: TRBV19
J gene: TRBJ2-1
clone size: few
D gene: NA
CDR3 protein: CASRSRTTYNEQFF
CDR3 DNA: TGTGCCAGCAGATCGAGGACTACCTACAATGAGCAGTTCTTC

V gene: TRBV9
J gene: TRBJ2-7
clone size: NA
D gene: NA
CDR3 protein: CASSVSSHLDYEQYF
CDR3 DNA: TGTGCCAGCAGCGTATCTAGTCACCTGGACTACGAGCAGTACTTC

V gene: TRBV7-2
J gene: TRBJ1-2
clone size: NA
D gene: TRBD1
CDR3 protein: CASSLSKGQGNYGYTF
CDR3 DNA: TGTGCCAGCAGCTTATCCAAGGGACAGGGCAACTATGGCTACACCTTC

V gene: TRBV6-5
J gene: TRBJ2-3
clone size: NA
D gene: NA
CDR3 protein: CASGRDTQYF
CDR3 DNA: TGTGCCAGCGGGAGAGATACGCAGTATTTT

V gene: TRBV7-2
J gene: TRBJ1-5
clone size: NA
D gene: NA
CDR3 protein: CASSPVDGNQPQHF
CDR3 DNA: TGTGCCAGCAGCCCGGTCGATGGCAATCAGCCCCAGCATTTT

V gene: TRBV18
J gene: TRBJ1-1
clone size: once
D gene: NA
CDR3 protein: CASSPIDRSMNTEAFF
CDR3 DNA: TGTGCCAGCTCACCCATTGACAGGTCCATGAACACTGAAGCTTTCTTT

V gene: TRBV6-5
J gene: TRBJ1-2
clone size: NA
D gene: NA
CDR3 protein: CASSEGIRGYTF
CDR3 DNA: TGTGCCAGCAGCGAGGGGATAAGGGGCTACACCTTC

V gene: TRBV18
J gene: TRBJ1-5
clone size: NA
D gene: NA
CDR3 protein: CASSPWGGAGSNQPQHF
CDR3 DNA: TGTGCCAGCTCACCATGGGGGGGAGCCGGGAGCAATCAGCCCCAGCATTTT

V gene: TRBV19
J gene: TRBJ2-1
clone size: NA
D gene: NA
CDR3 protein: CASSVVAADREQFF
CDR3 DNA: TGTGCCAGTAGTGTGGTAGCGGCCGATAGGGAGCAGTTCTTC

V gene: TRBV6-5
J gene: TRBJ2-5
clone size: NA
D gene: TRBD1
CDR3 protein: CASSYPTGARTQYF
CDR3 DNA: TGTGCCAGCAGTTACCCGACAGGGGCCAGGACCCAGTACTTC

V gene: TRBV23-1
J gene: TRBJ1-1
clone size: few
D gene: NA
CDR3 protein: CANPWDRDTEAFF
CDR3 DNA: TGCGCCAACCCATGGGACCGAGACACTGAAGCTTTCTTT

V gene: TRBV5-4
J gene: TRBJ1-2
clone size: NA
D gene: NA
CDR3 protein: CASSLAGDRYGYTF
CDR3 DNA: TGTGCCAGCAGCTTGGCCGGAGACAGATATGGCTACACCTTC

V gene: TRBV7-9
J gene: TRBJ2-7
clone size: NA
D gene: NA
CDR3 protein: CASSLGSQGHYEQYF
CDR3 DNA: TGTGCCAGCAGCTTAGGTAGCCAGGGGCACTACGAGCAGTACTTC